Below are 9 T cell receptor beta chains sequenced from a single sample in a study of shared clonotypes between healthy human individuals. Here immunoSEQ multiplex PCR was the method, and the copy in TCRdb shows in-frame clones only, minus some. The data hold 300,000 to 350,000 clones, with around 70% observed a single time. Sample: memory CD4+ T cells sorted from blood. Subset here: CD45RA-negative fraction. Every receptor here comes from a young man in good health.

This sequence joins TRBV18 and TRBJ2-6; 7 bases map to TRBD1. This CDR3 contains 14 residues. CDR1 KGHSH and CDR2 LQKENI come from the germline V gene. V gave up 6 bases and J gave up 2 bases; unmatched junction bases: 1. Here the CDR3 reads CASSQGAGANVLTF. For the CDR3, the DNA is TGTGCCAGCTCCCAGGGGGCTGGGGCCAACGTCCTGACTTTC.

The genes are TRBV19 and TRBJ2-2; perhaps D is TRBD1 or TRBD2 (7 bases each). The CDR3 has 15 amino acids. Germline lookup yields CDR1 LNHDA and CDR2 SQIVND (reference sequence). Trimming stripped 2 bases from V and 6 bases from J, with 13 bases between. CDR3 amino acids: CASSIIQGRAGELFF. DNA for the CDR3: TGTGCCAGTAGTATAATACAGGGGAGGGCCGGGGAGCTGTTTTTT. The variable domain in full, with the rest retrieved from reference TRBV19 and TRBJ2-2, is DGGITQSPKYLFRKEGQNVTLSCEQNLNHDAMYWYRQDPGQGLRLIYYSQIVNDFQKGDIAEGYSVSREKKESFPLTVTSAQKNPTAFYLCASSIIQGRAGELFFGEGSRLTVL.

The chain joins TRBV11-2 to TRBJ2-7; maybe TRBD2 (5 bases). The CDR3 sequence is 15 residues long. Germline CDR1 is SGHAT and CDR2 is FQNNGV. Trimming pared 2 bases from V and 7 bases from J, leaving 18 bases between. CDR3 DNA: TGTGCCAGCAGCTTACTCCAGGCCGCCGGGGAGGAGCAGTACTTC. This encodes CASSLLQAAGEEQYF.

This sequence joins TRBV18 and TRBJ2-5; 14 nucleotides agree with TRBD2. CDR1 is KGHSH and CDR2 is LQKENI in the germline V gene. The CDR3 length is 17 residues. Unmatched junction bases numbered 4, after V lost 3 bases and J lost 1 base. The CDR3 sequence is CASSPGTSGSGQETQYF. Written as DNA, the CDR3 is TGTGCCAGCTCACCGGGGACTAGCGGGAGCGGCCAAGAGACCCAGTACTTC.

The chain links TRBV7-2 to TRBJ2-1, with D perhaps TRBD2 (5 bases). Between the trimmed V and J ends, which lost 8 bases and 5 bases, there was a span of 13 bases. The CDR3 loop spans 13 amino acids. CDR1 is SGHTA and CDR2 is FQGNSA in the germline V gene. CDR3 protein: CASSKEANNEQFF. The DNA of the CDR3 is TGTGCCAGCTCGAAGGAGGCTAACAATGAGCAGTTCTTC.

The chain carries TRBV5-4 and TRBJ2-3; tentative D call: TRBD2 (6 bases). This CDR3 has 15 amino acids. Germline V lookup: CDR1 SGHNT, CDR2 YYREEE (reference sequence). The V gene lost 4 bases and the J gene lost 2 bases, with 14 bases spanning the gap. The CDR3 spells CASSPRSGNTDTQYF. CDR3 DNA sequence: TGTGCCAGCAGCCCCCGTAGCGGAAACACAGATACGCAGTATTTT.

This chain uses TRBV6-6 with TRBJ1-2; TRBD1 matches 11 bases. Germline V gene sequence: CDR1 MNHNY, CDR2 SVGAGI (reference sequence). The V and J ends lost 6 bases and 2 bases, in that order; junction bases with no gene match: 5. The CDR3 contains 15 residues. Here the CDR3 reads CASSTGQGANYGYTF. The CDR3 bases are TGTGCCAGCAGCACCGGACAGGGGGCCAACTATGGCTACACCTTC.

In its sample, this clone was seen once. The chain recombines TRBV29-1 with TRBJ2-7, with D unresolved. The V and J ends lost 4 bases and 2 bases respectively, with 9 bases between them. The CDR3 runs to 12 residues. Germline-derived CDR1 and CDR2 are SQVTM and ANQGSEA. The CDR3 region has the DNA TGCAGCGTTGGGTCAGCTACCTACGAGCAGTACTTC. Translating it yields CSVGSATYEQYF.

The V and J genes are TRBV7-8 and TRBJ2-2; 10 bases are a match to TRBD2. The CDR3 consists of 15 residues. The germline V gene encodes CDR1 SGHVS and CDR2 FQNEAQ. The V segment lost 5 bases and the J segment 4 bases; nucleotides outside the gene matches: 4. This chain's CDR3 is CASSRSSGSTGELFF. In DNA form, the CDR3 reads TGTGCCAGCAGCCGTTCTAGCGGGAGCACCGGGGAGCTGTTTTTT.